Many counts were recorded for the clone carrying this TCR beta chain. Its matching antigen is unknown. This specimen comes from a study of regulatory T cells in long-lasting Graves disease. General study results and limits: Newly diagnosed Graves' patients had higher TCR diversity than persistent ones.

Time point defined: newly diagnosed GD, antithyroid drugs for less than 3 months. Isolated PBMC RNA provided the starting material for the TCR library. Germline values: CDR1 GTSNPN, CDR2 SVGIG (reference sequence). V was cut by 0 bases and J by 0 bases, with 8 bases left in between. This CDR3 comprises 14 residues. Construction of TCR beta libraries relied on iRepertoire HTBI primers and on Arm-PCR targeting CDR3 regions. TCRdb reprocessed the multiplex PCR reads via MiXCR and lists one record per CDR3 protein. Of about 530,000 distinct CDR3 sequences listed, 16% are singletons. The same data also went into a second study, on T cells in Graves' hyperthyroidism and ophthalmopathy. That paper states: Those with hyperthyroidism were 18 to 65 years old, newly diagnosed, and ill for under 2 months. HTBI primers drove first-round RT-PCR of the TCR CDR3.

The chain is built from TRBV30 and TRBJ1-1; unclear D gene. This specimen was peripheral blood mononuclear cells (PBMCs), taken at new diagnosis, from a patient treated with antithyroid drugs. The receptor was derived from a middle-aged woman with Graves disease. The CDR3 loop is CAWSVRHLNTEAFF. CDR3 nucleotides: TGTGCCTGGAGTGTTAGACACTTGAACACTGAAGCTTTCTTT.